These T cell receptor beta chains were read from a single sample in a study of blood T cell repertoires in COVID-19. The table came from immunoSEQ multiplex PCR; TCRdb's copy has only in-frame clones and leaves some out. This table holds about 59,000 clones, about four fifths found once. Source material: peripheral blood. The receptors come from an elderly woman with acute or convalescent COVID-19. CDR3s include the opening cysteine and the closing phenylalanine or tryptophan. Fields, in order: D gene, V gene, clone size, J gene, CDR3 DNA, CDR3 protein. D genes are given only for firm matches. Where a row states a size, it is once, few, many or the class of an expanded clone; other rows omit it.

.	TRBV14	once	TRBJ1-1	TGTGCCAGCAGCCGGGACGGCTCTCGAAGGAGGGTCGGTGAAGCTTTCTTT	CASSRDGSRRRVGEAFF
.	TRBV5-1	.	TRBJ2-7	TGCGCCAGCAGCTTGGTCCCTTTCCGCGAGCAGTACTTC	CASSLVPFREQYF
.	TRBV28	.	TRBJ2-2	TGTGCCAGCAGTTTTAGTAACACCGGGGAGCTGTTTTTT	CASSFSNTGELFF
TRBD1	TRBV28	.	TRBJ2-7	TGTGCCAGCAGGGGGACAGGTATATCCTACGAGCAGTACTTC	CASRGTGISYEQYF
TRBD2	TRBV6-2/TRBV6-3	.	TRBJ2-7	TGTGCCAGCAGTTACCCTAGCGGGAGGGCCGACGAGCAGTACTTC	CASSYPSGRADEQYF
.	TRBV10-2	.	TRBJ1-2	TGCGCCAGCAGTGAAACTATCGGGGGTACTGGCTACACCTTC	CASSETIGGTGYTF
TRBD1	TRBV7-9	.	TRBJ1-5	TGTGCCAGCAGCACAGACAGGGGATGGGGCCAGCCCCAGCATTTT	CASSTDRGWGQPQHF
.	TRBV2	.	TRBJ2-7	TGTGCCAGCAGTGCCTCCCTCTACGAGCAGTACTTC	CASSASLYEQYF
.	TRBV30	once	TRBJ2-2	TGTGCCTGGAGGCCGCAACTCACCGGGGAGCTGTTTTTT	CAWRPQLTGELFF
TRBD2	TRBV10-3	.	TRBJ2-2	TGTGCCATCAGCTCGGGAGGTTCGAACACCGGGGAGCTGTTTTTT	CAISSGGSNTGELFF
.	TRBV6-1	.	TRBJ1-5	TGTGCCAGCAGTGAAGCGCTCGGGGGGGGCGCTCAGCCCCAGCATTTT	CASSEALGGGAQPQHF
.	TRBV10-3	.	TRBJ2-7	TGTGCCACGCAGGCGGAGGCCGTCCCCTACGAGCAGTACTTC	CATQAEAVPYEQYF
TRBD1	TRBV3-1/TRBV3-2	.	TRBJ1-6	TGTGCCAGCAGCCGCGGACAGGGAAGGTTTTCACCCCTCCACTTT	CASSRGQGRFSPLHF
TRBD1	TRBV11-2	.	TRBJ1-2	TGTGCCAGCAGCTCCCGGGACAGGGGGCGTCGGTACTATGGCTACACCTTC	CASSSRDRGRRYYGYTF
.	TRBV10-3	once	TRBJ2-7	TGTGCCATCAGTGAGTCGCAGCAGGACTCCTACGAGCAGTACTTC	CAISESQQDSYEQYF
.	TRBV11-2	.	TRBJ2-2	TGTGCCAGCAGCCTAAACACCGGGGAGCTGTTTTTT	CASSLNTGELFF
TRBD2	TRBV5-1	.	TRBJ2-3	TGCGCCAGCAGCTTGGAATCCCGGGCTAGCGGGGCCCGCCGGAGGACAGATACGCAGTATTTT	CASSLESRASGARRRTDTQYF
.	TRBV21-1	once	TRBJ2-2	TGTGCCAGCAGCAAATGGCCTTGGACCGGGGAGCTGTTTTTT	CASSKWPWTGELFF
.	TRBV28	.	TRBJ1-4	TGTGCCAGCAGTTTATCCTTGGGCGGCGGAGGGCTTGCAACTAATGAAAAACTGTTTTTT	CASSLSLGGGGLATNEKLFF
TRBD1	TRBV6-2/TRBV6-3	few	TRBJ1-2	TGTGCCAGCAGTTACGGACAGGGCCTTAACTATGGCTACACCTTC	CASSYGQGLNYGYTF
TRBD1	TRBV3-1/TRBV3-2	.	TRBJ1-6	TGTGCCAGCAGCCAGGGGACAGGGTTCGTTAATTCACCCCTCCACTTT	CASSQGTGFVNSPLHF
.	TRBV9	.	TRBJ1-3	TGTGCCAGCAGCCCCCGGGACACCTCTCTCTCTGGAAACACCATATATTTT	CASSPRDTSLSGNTIYF
.	TRBV9	.	TRBJ1-4	TGTGCCAGCAGCGTAGAACAGGGTCTACCTAATGAAAAACTGTTTTTT	CASSVEQGLPNEKLFF
TRBD1	TRBV5-1	.	TRBJ1-2	TGCGCCAGCAGTGAAGCCGGGACAGGGCTCTATGGCTACACCTTC	CASSEAGTGLYGYTF
.	TRBV3-1/TRBV3-2	.	TRBJ2-5	TGTGCCAGCAACCCAGAGGGTCAGGGATTCGGGCTAGAGACCCAGTACTTC	CASNPEGQGFGLETQYF
.	TRBV6-5	once	TRBJ2-7	TGTGCCAGCAACCCGAGCTCCTACGAGCAGTACTTC	CASNPSSYEQYF
TRBD1	TRBV7-7	.	TRBJ2-2	TGTGCCAGCAGCTTCCTCCCCGGGACAGGGGTGATAACCGGGGAGCTGTTTTTT	CASSFLPGTGVITGELFF
TRBD2	TRBV19	.	TRBJ2-1	TGTGCCAGTAGTATACTAGCGGGGAGGAATGAGCAGTTCTTC	CASSILAGRNEQFF
TRBD1	TRBV5-6	once	TRBJ1-4	TGTGCCAGCAGCTTACAGGGGTCTACTAATGAAAAACTGTTTTTT	CASSLQGSTNEKLFF
TRBD1	TRBV4-1	.	TRBJ1-3	TGCGCCAGCAGCCCCCCGAGCCCAATTACAGGGGGATCTGGAAACACCATATATTTT	CASSPPSPITGGSGNTIYF
TRBD1	TRBV6-6	.	TRBJ1-6	TGTGCCAGCAGTCAGACAGGGGGCTTCGGTTCACCCCTCCACTTT	CASSQTGGFGSPLHF
.	TRBV28	.	TRBJ2-3	TGTGCCAGCAGTCCCCCAAGTGGTAGATCCACAGATACGCAGTATTTT	CASSPPSGRSTDTQYF
.	TRBV19	once	TRBJ2-6	TGTGCCAGTAGTATAGCCTCGTCGGTACCTGGGGCCAACGTCCTGACTTTC	CASSIASSVPGANVLTF
.	TRBV10-3	.	TRBJ1-2	TGTGCCATCAGTGAGTCGATGAGGTATGGCTACACCTTC	CAISESMRYGYTF
.	TRBV19	once	TRBJ2-2	TGTGCCAGTCGGGATAGTGGACGGGAGCTGTTTTTT	CASRDSGRELFF
.	TRBV7-3	.	TRBJ1-2	TGTGCCAGCAGCCTTACATGGCCAGGGCCTTACACCTTC	CASSLTWPGPYTF
TRBD1	TRBV7-2	.	TRBJ2-3	TGTGCCAGCAGCCCTAGAACAGGGGGCGGCCGGGGCACAGATACGCAGTATTTT	CASSPRTGGGRGTDTQYF
TRBD2	TRBV5-6	.	TRBJ2-7	TGTGCCAGCAGCTTGGACCAGCGGGACCCTACGTTCGAGCAGTACTTC	CASSLDQRDPTFEQYF
.	TRBV7-3	.	TRBJ2-1	TGTGCCAGCAGCTATACAGGGCTCAATGAGCAGTTCTTC	CASSYTGLNEQFF
TRBD1	TRBV25-1	.	TRBJ1-5	TGTGCCAGCAGTGGCCAAGGGACAGTAGGCAATCAGCCCCAGCATTTT	CASSGQGTVGNQPQHF
TRBD2	TRBV27	few	TRBJ2-3	TGTGCCAGCAGTCCTCCATTACTAGCGGGAGGGCCGGGGCCGTTTCGGGATACGCAGTATTTT	CASSPPLLAGGPGPFRDTQYF